This record looks at one TCR beta chain sequence and its context. What it recognizes is unknown. This sample was included in a study of shared clonotypes between healthy human individuals. The overall study: Three plates were used per donor for CD4 naive, three for CD4 memory, two for CD8 naive and one for CD8 memory. Points from the study as a whole: The expectation was that sequencing depth would affect clonotype sharing among donors.

In the original processing: ImmunoSEQ sequences covered only the junction and lacked quality scores; filtering therefore differed. The assay was immunoSEQ multiplex PCR, and TCRdb's table has in-frame clones only and misses some. The V and J calls and clone size come from that table; D and trimming were worked out from the DNA. The repertoire holds fewer than 1.4 million clones, with about 80% as singletons. Trimming cost V 4 bases and J 5 bases; bases outside gene matches: 6. The germline CDR1 and CDR2 sequences are SNHLY and FYNNEI. This CDR3 has 14 amino acids. The source material was memory CD4+ T cells from PBMCs. The subset here: CD45RA-negative fraction. The clonotype comes from a young man in good health. Some clones in this sample may be carry-over from other donors' samples. V is TRBV2 and J is TRBJ2-3, with 7 bases fitting TRBD2. The CDR3 loop reads CASSVGTTKDTQYF. CDR3 in DNA: TGTGCCAGCAGTGTTGGGACTACCAAAGATACGCAGTATTTT.